This is a list of T cell receptor beta chains from one sample in a study of CD8+ T cells in alopecia areata. Profiled with immunoSEQ multiplex PCR; TCRdb holds only in-frame clones, not every one. The sample yields 100,000 or so clones, just under 60% seen once. Sequenced here: CD8+ T cells sorted from blood, sampled between weeks 55 and 65, from a patient treated with tofacitinib. The receptors shown here come from a human donor with alopecia areata. The CDR3 runs from the conserved cysteine through the conserved F or W. Fields, in order: D gene, clone size, V gene, J gene, CDR3 protein, CDR3 DNA. A D gene is named only where the DNA matches it firmly. Not all rows give a size; the values are once, few, many and, for expanded clones, a class.

d_call: NA
clone_size: NA
v_call: TRBV5-1
j_call: TRBJ2-5
cdr3_aa: CASSEPRREQYF
cdr3_nt: TGCGCCAGCAGCGAGCCCCGGAGGGAGCAGTACTTC

d_call: TRBD1
clone_size: few
v_call: TRBV15
j_call: TRBJ1-4
cdr3_aa: CATSRVRDSREKLFF
cdr3_nt: TGTGCCACCAGCAGAGTCAGGGACAGTCGTGAAAAACTGTTTTTT

d_call: NA
clone_size: NA
v_call: TRBV12-5
j_call: TRBJ1-3
cdr3_aa: CASGLGANTIYF
cdr3_nt: TGTGCTAGTGGTTTGGGAGCAAACACCATATATTTT

d_call: NA
clone_size: NA
v_call: TRBV27
j_call: TRBJ2-3
cdr3_aa: CASSAAQVTDTQYF
cdr3_nt: TGTGCCAGCAGTGCCGCACAGGTTACAGATACGCAGTATTTT

d_call: TRBD2
clone_size: NA
v_call: TRBV10-3
j_call: TRBJ2-3
cdr3_aa: CAGPSGSSTDTQYF
cdr3_nt: TGTGCCGGCCCTAGCGGATCTAGCACAGATACGCAGTATTTT

d_call: NA
clone_size: NA
v_call: TRBV21-1
j_call: TRBJ1-6
cdr3_aa: CASSKVPPMSLHF
cdr3_nt: TGTGCCAGCAGCAAAGTGCCCCCCATGTCCCTCCACTTT

d_call: NA
clone_size: NA
v_call: TRBV6-6
j_call: TRBJ1-1
cdr3_aa: CASIGRVTEAFF
cdr3_nt: TGTGCCAGCATTGGGCGGGTCACTGAAGCTTTCTTT

d_call: NA
clone_size: NA
v_call: TRBV15
j_call: TRBJ1-3
cdr3_aa: CATSRGGPGNTIYF
cdr3_nt: TGTGCCACCAGCAGAGGAGGGCCTGGAAACACCATATATTTT

d_call: TRBD1
clone_size: NA
v_call: TRBV4-1
j_call: TRBJ2-7
cdr3_aa: CASSPDRGPYEQYF
cdr3_nt: TGCGCCAGCAGCCCCGACAGGGGTCCCTACGAGCAGTACTTC

d_call: NA
clone_size: NA
v_call: TRBV5-4
j_call: TRBJ1-5
cdr3_aa: CASSLEAGEDQPQHF
cdr3_nt: TGTGCCAGCAGCTTGGAGGCAGGGGAGGATCAGCCCCAGCATTTT

d_call: NA
clone_size: NA
v_call: TRBV11-2
j_call: TRBJ2-5
cdr3_aa: CASSLEDSRRETQYF
cdr3_nt: TGTGCCAGCAGCTTAGAGGACAGCCGGAGGGAAACCCAGTACTTC

d_call: NA
clone_size: NA
v_call: TRBV9
j_call: TRBJ1-5
cdr3_aa: CASSVGTANNQPQHF
cdr3_nt: TGTGCCAGCAGCGTAGGGACAGCGAACAATCAGCCCCAGCATTTT

d_call: TRBD2
clone_size: NA
v_call: TRBV7-6
j_call: TRBJ2-5
cdr3_aa: CASSPGLAGGAYQETQYF
cdr3_nt: TGTGCCAGCAGCCCAGGACTAGCGGGGGGCGCATACCAAGAGACCCAGTACTTC

d_call: NA
clone_size: few
v_call: TRBV7-9
j_call: TRBJ2-1
cdr3_aa: CASSWRTYEQFF
cdr3_nt: TGTGCCAGCAGCTGGCGAACTTACGAGCAGTTCTTC

d_call: NA
clone_size: NA
v_call: TRBV15
j_call: TRBJ2-5
cdr3_aa: CATSGHRDNTGETQYF
cdr3_nt: TGTGCCACCAGCGGACACCGGGACAACACTGGGGAGACCCAGTACTTC

d_call: NA
clone_size: NA
v_call: TRBV15
j_call: TRBJ2-5
cdr3_aa: CATSRDRVERETQYF
cdr3_nt: TGTGCCACCAGCAGAGATAGGGTTGAGAGGGAGACCCAGTACTTC

d_call: NA
clone_size: NA
v_call: TRBV5-6
j_call: TRBJ2-7
cdr3_aa: CASSLGVVSEQYF
cdr3_nt: TGTGCCAGCAGCTTGGGGGTCGTCTCCGAGCAGTACTTC

d_call: NA
clone_size: NA
v_call: TRBV7-9
j_call: TRBJ1-1
cdr3_aa: CASSPDTEAFF
cdr3_nt: TGTGCCAGCAGTCCGGATACTGAAGCTTTCTTT

d_call: TRBD1
clone_size: NA
v_call: TRBV6-5
j_call: TRBJ1-2
cdr3_aa: CASSAGDSYGYTF
cdr3_nt: TGTGCCAGCAGTGCCGGGGACAGCTATGGCTACACCTTC

d_call: NA
clone_size: few
v_call: TRBV6-1
j_call: TRBJ2-3
cdr3_aa: CASSSEGRATDTQYF
cdr3_nt: TGTGCCAGCTCGAGTGAGGGGCGCGCCACAGATACGCAGTATTTT

d_call: NA
clone_size: few
v_call: TRBV7-9
j_call: TRBJ1-2
cdr3_aa: CASSEGYGYTF
cdr3_nt: TGTGCCAGCAGCGAGGGCTATGGCTACACCTTC

d_call: TRBD2
clone_size: NA
v_call: TRBV25-1
j_call: TRBJ2-1
cdr3_aa: CASSDSEGGGAFEQFF
cdr3_nt: TGTGCCAGCAGTGACAGCGAGGGCGGGGGGGCCTTCGAGCAGTTCTTC

d_call: NA
clone_size: NA
v_call: TRBV27
j_call: TRBJ1-2
cdr3_aa: CASSLFPDSYGYTF
cdr3_nt: TGTGCCAGCAGTTTATTCCCGGACAGCTATGGCTACACCTTC

d_call: TRBD1
clone_size: once
v_call: TRBV30
j_call: TRBJ2-7
cdr3_aa: CAWSGTGDYEQYF
cdr3_nt: TGTGCCTGGAGCGGGACAGGGGACTACGAGCAGTACTTC

d_call: NA
clone_size: NA
v_call: TRBV28
j_call: TRBJ2-7
cdr3_aa: CASSFKGISYEQYF
cdr3_nt: TGTGCCAGCAGCTTCAAGGGTATCTCCTACGAGCAGTACTTC

d_call: NA
clone_size: NA
v_call: TRBV19
j_call: TRBJ1-6
cdr3_aa: CASSMANSPLHF
cdr3_nt: TGTGCCAGTAGTATGGCGAATTCACCCCTCCACTTT

d_call: NA
clone_size: NA
v_call: TRBV5-6
j_call: TRBJ1-2
cdr3_aa: CASYSGLRNGYTF
cdr3_nt: TGTGCCAGCTATTCGGGACTACGTAATGGCTACACCTTC

d_call: NA
clone_size: NA
v_call: TRBV13
j_call: TRBJ2-7
cdr3_aa: CASSPGQVSYEQYF
cdr3_nt: TGTGCCAGCAGTCCCGGGCAGGTCAGCTACGAGCAGTACTTC